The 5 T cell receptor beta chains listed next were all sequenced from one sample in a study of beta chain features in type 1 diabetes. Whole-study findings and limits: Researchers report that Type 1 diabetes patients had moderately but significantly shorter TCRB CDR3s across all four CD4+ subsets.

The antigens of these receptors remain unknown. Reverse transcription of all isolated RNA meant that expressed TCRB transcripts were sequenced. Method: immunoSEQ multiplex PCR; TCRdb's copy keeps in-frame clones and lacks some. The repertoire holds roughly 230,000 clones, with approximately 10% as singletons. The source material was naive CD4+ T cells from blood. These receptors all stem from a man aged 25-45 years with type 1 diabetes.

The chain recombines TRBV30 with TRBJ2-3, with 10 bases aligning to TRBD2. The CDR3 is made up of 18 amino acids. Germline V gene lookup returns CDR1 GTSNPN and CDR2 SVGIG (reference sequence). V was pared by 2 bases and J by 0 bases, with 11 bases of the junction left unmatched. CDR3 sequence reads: CAWSTGVSSGSSTDTQYF. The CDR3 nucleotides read TGTGCCTGGAGTACTGGGGTGTCTAGCGGGAGTAGCACAGATACGCAGTATTTT.

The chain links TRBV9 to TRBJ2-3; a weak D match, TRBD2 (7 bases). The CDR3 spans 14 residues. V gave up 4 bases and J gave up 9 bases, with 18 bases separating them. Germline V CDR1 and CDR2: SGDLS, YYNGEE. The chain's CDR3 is CASSLGGGADTQYF. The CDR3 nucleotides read TGTGCCAGCAGCCTCGGAGGGGGGGCCGACACGCAGTATTTT.

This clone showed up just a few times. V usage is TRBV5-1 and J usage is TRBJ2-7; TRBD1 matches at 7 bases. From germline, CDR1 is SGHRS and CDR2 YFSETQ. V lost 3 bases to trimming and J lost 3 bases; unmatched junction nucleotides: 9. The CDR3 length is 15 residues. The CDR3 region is CASSWEYRGNYEQYF. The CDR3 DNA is TGCGCCAGCAGCTGGGAGTACAGGGGAAACTACGAGCAGTACTTC.

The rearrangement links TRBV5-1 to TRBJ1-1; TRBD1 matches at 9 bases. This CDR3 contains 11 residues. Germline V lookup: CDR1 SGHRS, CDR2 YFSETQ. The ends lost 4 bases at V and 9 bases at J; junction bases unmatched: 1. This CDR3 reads CASSGTGKAFF. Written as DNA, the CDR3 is TGCGCCAGCAGCGGGACAGGGAAAGCTTTCTTT.

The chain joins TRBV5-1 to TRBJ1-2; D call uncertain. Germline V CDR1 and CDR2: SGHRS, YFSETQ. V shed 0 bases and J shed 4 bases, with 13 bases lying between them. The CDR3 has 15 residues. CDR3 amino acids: CASSLAAVTSYGYTF. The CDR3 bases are TGCGCCAGCAGCTTGGCGGCAGTTACTAGCTATGGCTACACCTTC.